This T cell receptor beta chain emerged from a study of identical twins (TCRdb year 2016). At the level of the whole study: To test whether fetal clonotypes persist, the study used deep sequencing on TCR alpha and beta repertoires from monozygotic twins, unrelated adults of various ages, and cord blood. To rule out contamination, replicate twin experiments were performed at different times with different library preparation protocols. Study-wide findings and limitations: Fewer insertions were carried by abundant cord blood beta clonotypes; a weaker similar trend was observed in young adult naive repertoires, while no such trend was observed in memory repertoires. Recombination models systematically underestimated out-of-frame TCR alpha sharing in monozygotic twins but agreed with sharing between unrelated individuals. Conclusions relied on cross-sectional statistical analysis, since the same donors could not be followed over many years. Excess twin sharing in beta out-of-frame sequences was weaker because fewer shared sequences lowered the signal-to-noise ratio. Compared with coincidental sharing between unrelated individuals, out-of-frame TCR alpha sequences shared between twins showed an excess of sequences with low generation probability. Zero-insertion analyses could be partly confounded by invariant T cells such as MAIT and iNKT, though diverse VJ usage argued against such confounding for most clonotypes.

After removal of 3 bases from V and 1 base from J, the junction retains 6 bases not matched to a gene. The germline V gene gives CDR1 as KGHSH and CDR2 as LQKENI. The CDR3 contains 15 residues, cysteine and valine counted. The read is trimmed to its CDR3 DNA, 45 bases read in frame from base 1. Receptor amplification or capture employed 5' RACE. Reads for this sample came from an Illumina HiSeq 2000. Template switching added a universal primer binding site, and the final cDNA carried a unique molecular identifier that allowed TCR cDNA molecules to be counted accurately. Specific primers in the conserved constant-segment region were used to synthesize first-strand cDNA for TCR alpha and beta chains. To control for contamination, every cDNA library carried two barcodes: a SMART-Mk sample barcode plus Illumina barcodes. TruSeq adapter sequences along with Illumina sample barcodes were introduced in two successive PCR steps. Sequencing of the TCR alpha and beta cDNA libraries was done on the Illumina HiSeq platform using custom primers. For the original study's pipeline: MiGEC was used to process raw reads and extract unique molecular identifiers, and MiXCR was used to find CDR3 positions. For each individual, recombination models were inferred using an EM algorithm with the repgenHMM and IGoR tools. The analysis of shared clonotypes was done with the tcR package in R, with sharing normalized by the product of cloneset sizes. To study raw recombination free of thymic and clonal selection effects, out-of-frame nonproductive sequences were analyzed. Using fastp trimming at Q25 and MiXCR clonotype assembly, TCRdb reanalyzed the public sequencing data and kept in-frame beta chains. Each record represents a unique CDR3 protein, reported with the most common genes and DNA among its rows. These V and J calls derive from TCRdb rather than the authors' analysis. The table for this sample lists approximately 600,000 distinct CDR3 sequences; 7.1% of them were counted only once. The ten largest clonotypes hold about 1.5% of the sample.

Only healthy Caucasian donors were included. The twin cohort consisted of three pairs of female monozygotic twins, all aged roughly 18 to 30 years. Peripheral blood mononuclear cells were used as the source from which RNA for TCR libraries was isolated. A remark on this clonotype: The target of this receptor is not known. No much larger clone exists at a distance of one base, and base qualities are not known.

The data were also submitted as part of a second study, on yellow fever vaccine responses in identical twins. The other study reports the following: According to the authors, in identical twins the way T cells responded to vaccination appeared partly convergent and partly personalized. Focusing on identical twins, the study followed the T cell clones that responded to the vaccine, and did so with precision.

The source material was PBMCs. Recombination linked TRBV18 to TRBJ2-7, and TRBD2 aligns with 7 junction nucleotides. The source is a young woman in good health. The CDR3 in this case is CASSPRLAVSYEQYV. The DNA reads TGTGCCAGCTCACCGCGTCTAGCGGTTTCCTACGAGCAGTACGTC.